One sample yielded the 13 T cell receptor beta chains listed below, sequenced in a study of T-cell reconstitution after alpha-beta-depleted transplantation in children. Unique molecular identifiers were incorporated during preparation of the TCRbeta library. TCRdb recomputed calls from the PCR reads with MiXCR, one row per CDR3 protein. The data hold over 150,000 distinct CDR3 sequences, with 6.6% observed a single time. Sequencing used PBMCs, obtained before TCRalphabeta/CD19-depleted stem cell transplant. All receptors derive from a boy between 2 and 10 years old with acute lymphoblastic leukemia, due to receive a stem cell transplant.

Many counts were recorded for this clonotype. The V call is TRBV20-1, the J call TRBJ2-7, with a weak D call TRBD2 (6 bases). V lost 3 bases and J 2 bases, leaving 14 bases between the germline ends. The V gene's germline CDR1 is DFQATT and CDR2 SNEGSKA (reference sequence). The CDR3 extends over 14 amino acids. Here the CDR3 reads CSARGDFNPYEQYF. The CDR3 DNA is TGCAGTGCTAGGGGGGACTTTAATCCCTACGAGCAGTACTTC.

In this sample, this clonotype turned up many times. The CDR3 protein is CASSLSQTATGELFF. The CDR3 bases are TGTGCCAGCAGCTTATCACAGACAGCCACCGGGGAGCTGTTTTTT. The chain has TRBV7-2 and TRBJ2-2, with a possible D match to TRBD1 (5 bases). The CDR3 runs to 15 residues. Germline-derived CDR1 and CDR2 are SGHTA and FQGNSA. V lost 2 bases and J lost 4, with 11 bases in between.

The sample holds many counts of this clonotype. V and J are TRBV20-1 and TRBJ2-7; 8 bases are a match to TRBD1. This CDR3 contains 13 residues. CDR1 and CDR2 (germline): DFQATT, SNEGSKA (reference sequence). The J segment lost 2 bases and the V segment lost 6 bases, leaving 6 bases of the junction unmatched. The DNA for the CDR3 is TGCAGTGCGACGGACAGGGCCCCCTACGAGCAGTACTTC. This encodes CSATDRAPYEQYF.

Many counts were recorded for this clonotype. The J gene is TRBJ2-1, the V gene TRBV27; 7 positions agree with TRBD1. The CDR3 sequence is 17 residues long. Unmatched junction bases numbered 16, after V lost 4 bases and J lost 7 bases. Germline V gives CDR1 MNHEY, CDR2 SMNVEV (reference sequence). CDR3 region: CASSYLATGAIWNEQFF. CDR3 DNA: TGTGCCAGCAGTTACCTAGCTACAGGGGCAATTTGGAATGAGCAGTTCTTC.

Ten or more counts support this clonotype. V and J are TRBV6-2 or TRBV6-3 and TRBJ2-2; TRBD1 is a possible D gene (6 bases). Germline V gene sequence: CDR1 MNHEY, CDR2 SVGEGT. V lost 9 bases and J lost 1, with 15 bases in between. This CDR3 has 15 amino acids. The CDR3 nucleotides are TGTGCCAGTCAATCCGGGACACAGAACACCGGGGAGCTGTTTTTT. This encodes CASQSGTQNTGELFF.

This chain links TRBV11-3 with TRBJ1-1; D gene uncertain. The germline V and J ends were trimmed by 8 bases and 6 bases, with 19 bases remaining between them. The CDR3 is 14 residues long. Germline-derived CDR1 and CDR2 are SGHNT and YENEEA. The CDR3 loop reads CASPSRAPNPEAFF. In DNA form, the CDR3 reads TGTGCCAGCCCGAGCCGGGCCCCGAATCCTGAAGCTTTCTTT.

This clonotype was recorded at least ten times. This rearrangement joins TRBV12-3 or TRBV12-4 to TRBJ1-5, with unresolved D. V was pared by 3 bases and J by 2 bases, with 8 bases between. The CDR3 runs 14 residues. The CDR3 is CASSFRVGNQPQHF. The DNA for the CDR3 is TGTGCCAGCAGTTTTAGGGTTGGCAATCAGCCCCAGCATTTT.

This clonotype was counted ten times or more. The CDR3 region has the DNA TGCGCCAGCAGCCACCCCCCGTTTTTGGGGGGGAACACCGGGGAGCTGTTTTTT. Amino acid sequence: CASSHPPFLGGNTGELFF. The chain recombines TRBV4-3 with TRBJ2-2; maybe TRBD2 (6 bases). CDR1 and CDR2 (germline): LGHNA, YSLEER. The CDR3 totals 18 residues. V was shortened by 3 bases and J by 1 base, with 18 bases between the two germline ends.

This clonotype came up many times. The J gene is TRBJ2-2, the V gene TRBV6-2 or TRBV6-3, with D unclear. CDR3 length: 13 residues. The germline V and J ends were trimmed by 4 bases and 3 bases, with 6 bases remaining between them. Germline V gene sequence: CDR1 MNHEY, CDR2 SVGEGT. The DNA for the CDR3 is TGTGCCAGCAGTTCGGTTTACACCGGGGAGCTGTTTTTT. It codes for CASSSVYTGELFF.

The chain couples TRBV12-3 or TRBV12-4 to TRBJ1-3; perhaps TRBD1 as D (5 bases). Between the trimmed V and J ends, which lost 7 bases and 8 bases, there was a span of 18 bases. The CDR3 runs to 14 residues. CDR3 residues: CASTLWGSRDTIYF. In DNA form, the CDR3 reads TGTGCCAGCACCCTTTGGGGCTCTAGGGACACCATATATTTT.

The chain carries TRBV13 and TRBJ2-1; the match to TRBD2 covers 8 bases. CDR1 and CDR2 from the germline V gene are PRHDT and FYEKMQ (reference sequence). The trim removed 5 bases at V and 3 bases at J, leaving 9 bases unmatched. The CDR3 contains 16 residues. The CDR3 is CASSPFGGGFYNEQFF. The CDR3, as DNA: TGTGCCAGCAGCCCCTTCGGGGGGGGGTTCTACAATGAGCAGTTCTTC. The full variable domain, in which reference TRBV13 and TRBJ2-1 provide the parts outside the CDR3, is AAGVIQSPRHLIKEKRETATLKCYPIPRHDTVYWYQQGPGQDPQFLISFYEKMQSDKGSIPDRFSAQQFSDYHSELNMSSLELGDSALYFCASSPFGGGFYNEQFFGPGTRLTVL.

This clonotype has only a few counts. The chain recombines TRBV7-9 with TRBJ1-6, with D hard to call. V was pared by 1 base and J by 11 bases, with 9 bases between. Germline CDR1 is SEHNR and CDR2 is FQNEAQ (reference sequence). CDR3 length equals 13 residues. CDR3: CASSLGSSPPLHF. As DNA, the CDR3 is TGTGCCAGCAGCTTAGGGTCTAGTCCACCCCTCCACTTT. The whole variable domain, remainder taken from reference TRBV7-9 and TRBJ1-6, is DTGVSQNPRHKITKRGQNVTFRCDPISEHNRLYWYRQTLGQGPEFLTYFQNEAQLEKSRLLSDRFSAERPKGSFSTLEIQRTEQGDSAMYLCASSLGSSPPLHFGNGTRLTVT.

This clonotype was detected ten times or more. The V gene is TRBV12-3 or TRBV12-4, the J gene TRBJ2-5; D is possibly TRBD1 or TRBD2 (5 bases each). This CDR3 is 13 amino acids long. V lost 6 bases and J lost 2, with 10 bases in between. The DNA of the CDR3 is TGTGCCAGCAGCTTTGGGGGACAAGAGACCCAGTACTTC. This gives the protein CASSFGGQETQYF.